The clone carrying this TCR beta chain was counted many times. TCRdb's table, derived via immunoSEQ multiplex PCR, lists solely in-frame clones and lacks some. The repertoire holds about 120,000 clones, with approximately 90% as singletons. The V end lost 0 bases, the J end lost 2 bases, and 11 bases lay between the germline ends. The CDR3 is made up of 15 amino acids. Germline V gene data show CDR1 as SGDLS and CDR2 as YYNGEE. This sample was taken from a study of T cell changes during pregnancy in multiple sclerosis. This sequence originates from a female donor with multiple sclerosis, enrolled in a pregnancy study. J is TRBJ1-2 and V is TRBV9; D is undetermined. The sample in question was peripheral blood, obtained in the third trimester of pregnancy. The CDR3 DNA follows: TGTGCCAGCAGCGTAGAGGCAGGACTCAACTATGGCTACACCTTC. It is translated as CASSVEAGLNYGYTF.